Listed here are 3 T cell receptor beta chains from one sample, sequenced in a study of cytotoxic CD8 clonotypes in ibrutinib-treated CLL (dated by TCRdb to the early 2020s). Taken with the paper, the label for time point translates to: progressive disease on ibrutinib. Library prep was done by the immunoSEQ multiplex PCR assay. The table was pulled from immuneACCESS by TCRdb, which kept in-frame rearrangements only. Such tables lose some clones; where checked, under half of the loss comes from unresolved V genes, and the rest has no known cause. Recorded for this sample are approximately 280,000 clones; 76% of them occurred a single time. The top ten hold roughly 6% of the sample. The sample here was PBMCs, taken at disease progression, from a patient treated with ibrutinib. The origin of the receptors is a human donor with chronic lymphocytic leukemia.

V usage is TRBV5-6 and J usage is TRBJ2-5; TRBD1 matches at 8 bases. J was trimmed by 4 bases and V by 1 base; bases with no gene match: 9. CDR3 length: 16 amino acids. Looked up from germline, CDR1 is SGHDT and CDR2 is YYEEEE. The DNA for the CDR3 is TGTGCCAGCAGCTTGACCACAGGGGGTGGTGGAGAGACCCAGTACTTC. It encodes CASSLTTGGGGETQYF.

Here the CDR3 DNA reads TGTGCCAGCAGCCGCAGGGTTCTAGCCGGAAGGGCGGATGAGCAGTTCTTC. It codes for CASSRRVLAGRADEQFF. V and J are TRBV7-9 and TRBJ2-1, with D tentatively TRBD1 or TRBD2 (5 bases each). V was trimmed by 5 bases and J by 8 bases, leaving 25 bases between them. The CDR3 extends over 17 amino acids. Germline V gives CDR1 SEHNR, CDR2 FQNEAQ (reference sequence).

The chain employs TRBV21-1 and TRBJ2-7; the DNA was not used to check the table's D call, TRBD2. TRBV21-1 is given as a pseudogene. The CDR3 is 15 residues long. CDR3 DNA sequence: TGTGCCAGCAGCAAAGTCGGAGGGAGCTCCTACGAGCAGTACTTC. It translates to CASSKVGGSSYEQYF.